This T cell receptor (beta chain) originates from a study of T cells in women clearing cervical HPV infection. The assay was immunoSEQ multiplex PCR, and TCRdb's table has in-frame clones only and misses some. Reported are 11,000 to 15,000 clones; the ten largest clones contain roughly 20%. Germline loops: CDR1 KGHSY, CDR2 FQNENV. With 4 bases clipped from V and 9 bases from J, the junction kept 6 bases outside the gene matches. The CDR3 loop spans 13 amino acids. A note on this clone: From the germline J gene comes the end of the CDR3, since the read stops 3 residues before it.

Sequences were obtained from blood buffy coat. V is TRBV16 and J is TRBJ2-1, with TRBD2 matching over 7 bases. The sequence was collected from a woman aged 18 to 75 with a cervical HPV16 infection that either progressed to CIN3+ or cleared (not recorded which). CDR3 DNA (partial): TGTGCCAGCAGCCGAGGGAGGGGAGGTGAG. Translating gives CASSRGRGGE. The whole CDR3 sequence is CASSRGRGGEQFF.